This is a list of T cell receptor beta chains from one sample in a study of beta chain features in type 1 diabetes. Profiled with immunoSEQ multiplex PCR; TCRdb holds only in-frame clones, not every one. The repertoire has hundreds of thousands of clones, around 15% of them found once; the top ten carry approximately 6.7%. Sequencing was done on a sample of central memory CD4+ T cells from blood. The receptors here all came from a man under 40 in good health. The CDR3 runs from the conserved cysteine through the conserved F or W.

TRBV19	15	CASSIGPGQGDTQYF
TRBV5-1	15	CASRLGTGRNEKLFF
TRBV10-3	15	CASSYRGQGTYEQYF
TRBV27	13	CASSFRGNYGYTF
TRBV5-6	14	CASSLPDRASEAFF
TRBV4-1	13	CASSLRDYNEQFF
TRBV29-1	15	CSVEDPIHGDGPIYF
TRBV19	15	CASLKGQGAHGGYTF
TRBV18	15	CASSPRNSLSYEQYF
TRBV10-3	13	CASNAGGVHEQYF
TRBV5-1	16	CASSEGTGVFDYGYTF
TRBV28	15	CASRSWGGGSEKLFF
TRBV4-2	16	CASRKTSGGATETQYF
TRBV7-9	14	CASSPGQGGETQYF
TRBV6-5	12	CAAGQGHQPQHF
TRBV5-1	19	CASRGAASGRPLFQETQYF
TRBV4-1	19	CASSQDWSGQARAKNIQYF
TRBV11-2	14	CASSPRTGVFGYTF
TRBV5-6	12	CASSRPSDTQYF
TRBV9	17	CASSVVGAASSGNTIYF
TRBV6-1	14	CASRGLAGSYEQYF
TRBV27	15	CASSLGQGSGETQYF
TRBV7-2	18	CASSLVRGSLSFLYGYTF
TRBV4-3	17	CASSHLDGPSTNEKLFF
TRBV5-1	16	CASSLGVGGENQPQHF
TRBV5-6	17	CASSLELAGATTDTQYF
TRBV4-1	15	CASSQEFTRYNEQFF
TRBV9	14	CASSPTSGGQTQYF
TRBV7-2	14	CASSLTGNNSPLHF